This T cell receptor beta chain was recorded in a study of control samples from healthy donors and cancer patients. Only in-frame clones appear in the TCRdb table, and some are missing; sequencing was by immunoSEQ multiplex PCR. This table has 70,000 to 90,000 clones, about 87% appearing once. CDR1 SGHRS and CDR2 YFSETQ come from the germline V gene. The CDR3 extends over 15 amino acids. After removal of 1 base from V and 1 base from J, the junction contained 1 base not matched to a gene. The chain combines TRBV5-1 with TRBJ2-2, with 7 positions matching TRBD2. The sequence was obtained from a woman between 55 and 75 years old with head and neck cancer. The sample was PBMCs. CDR3 amino acids: CASSLTGGNTGELFF. The CDR3, as DNA: TGCGCCAGCAGCTTGACGGGAGGGAACACCGGGGAGCTGTTTTTT. Drawing the rest from reference TRBV5-1 and TRBJ2-2, the complete variable domain is KAGVTQTPRYLIKTRGQQVTLSCSPISGHRSVSWYQQTPGQGLQFLFEYFSETQRNKGNFPGRFSGRQFSNSRSEMNVSTLELGDSALYLCASSLTGGNTGELFFGEGSRLTVL.